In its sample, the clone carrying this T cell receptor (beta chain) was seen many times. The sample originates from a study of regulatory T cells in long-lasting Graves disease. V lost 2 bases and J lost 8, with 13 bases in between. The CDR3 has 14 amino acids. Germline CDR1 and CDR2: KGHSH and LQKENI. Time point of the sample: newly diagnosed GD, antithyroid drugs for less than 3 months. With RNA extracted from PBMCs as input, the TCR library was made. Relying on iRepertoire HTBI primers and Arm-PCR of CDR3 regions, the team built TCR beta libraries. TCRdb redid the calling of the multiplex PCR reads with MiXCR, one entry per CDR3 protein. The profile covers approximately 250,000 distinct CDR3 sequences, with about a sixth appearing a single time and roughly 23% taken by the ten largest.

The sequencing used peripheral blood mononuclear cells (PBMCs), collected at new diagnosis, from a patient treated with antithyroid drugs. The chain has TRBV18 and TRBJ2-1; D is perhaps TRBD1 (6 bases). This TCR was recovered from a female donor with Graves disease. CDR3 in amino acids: CASSPRIRGDEQFF. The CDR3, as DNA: TGTGCCAGCTCACCAAGGATCAGGGGCGATGAGCAGTTCTTC.